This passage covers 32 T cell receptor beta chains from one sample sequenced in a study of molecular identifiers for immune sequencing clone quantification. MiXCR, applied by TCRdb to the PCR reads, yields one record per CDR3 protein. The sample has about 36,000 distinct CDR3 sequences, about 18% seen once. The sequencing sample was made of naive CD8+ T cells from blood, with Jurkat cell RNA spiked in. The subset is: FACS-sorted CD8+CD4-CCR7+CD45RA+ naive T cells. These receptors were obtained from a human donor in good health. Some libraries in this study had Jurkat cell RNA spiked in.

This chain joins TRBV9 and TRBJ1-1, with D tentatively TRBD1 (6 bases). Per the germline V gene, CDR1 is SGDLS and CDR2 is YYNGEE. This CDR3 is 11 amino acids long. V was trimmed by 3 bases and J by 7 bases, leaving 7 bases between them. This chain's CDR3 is CASSGGGEAFF. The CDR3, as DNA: TGTGCCAGCAGCGGAGGGGGTGAAGCTTTCTTT. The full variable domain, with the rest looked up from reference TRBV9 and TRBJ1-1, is DSGVTQTPKHLITATGQRVTLRCSPRSGDLSVYWYQQSLDQGLQFLIQYYNGEERAKGNILERFSAQQFPDLHSELNLSSLELGDSALYFCASSGGGEAFFGQGTRLTVV.

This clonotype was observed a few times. CDR3 bases: TGCAGTGCCATTCAGAACAACTCCTACGAGCAGTACTTC. It codes for CSAIQNNSYEQYF. The rearrangement links TRBV20-1 to TRBJ2-7; D unresolved. There are 13 residues in the CDR3. Germline loops: CDR1 DFQATT, CDR2 SNEGSKA (reference sequence). Trimming removed 6 bases at V and 0 bases at J, with 12 bases between.

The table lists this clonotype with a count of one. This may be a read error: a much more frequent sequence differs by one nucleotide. Written as DNA, the CDR3 is TGTGCCAGCAGCCTCGGGACGGAGAACACTGAAGCTTTCTTT. Protein sequence: CASSLGTENTEAFF. This chain uses TRBV6-5 with TRBJ1-1; D might be TRBD1 (5 bases). Germline V gene lookup returns CDR1 MNHEY and CDR2 SVGAGI. The CDR3 totals 14 residues. Trimming removed 6 bases from V and 1 base from J, with 12 bases in between.

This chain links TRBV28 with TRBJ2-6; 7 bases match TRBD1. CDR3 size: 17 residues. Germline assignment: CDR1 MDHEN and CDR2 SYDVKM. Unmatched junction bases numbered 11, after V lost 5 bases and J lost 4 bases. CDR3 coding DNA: TGTGCCAGCAGTACCGGGACAGACAGTGCAGGGGCCAACGTCCTGACTTTC. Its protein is CASSTGTDSAGANVLTF. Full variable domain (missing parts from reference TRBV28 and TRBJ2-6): DVKVTQSSRYLVKRTGEKVFLECVQDMDHENMFWYRQDPGLGLRLIYFSYDVKMKEKGDIPEGYSVSREKKERFSLILESASTNQTSMYLCASSTGTDSAGANVLTFGAGSRLTVL.

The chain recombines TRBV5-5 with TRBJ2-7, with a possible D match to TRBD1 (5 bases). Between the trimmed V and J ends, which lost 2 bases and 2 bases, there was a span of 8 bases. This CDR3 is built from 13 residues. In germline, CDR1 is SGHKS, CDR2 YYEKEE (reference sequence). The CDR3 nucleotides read TGTGCCAGCAGCTTTACGACAGCCTACGAGCAGTACTTC. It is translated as CASSFTTAYEQYF.

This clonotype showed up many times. The CDR3 coding sequence is TGTGCCAGCAGTTTATTGCCTTCTGGGGCCAACGTCCTGACTTTC. This translates into CASSLLPSGANVLTF. The chain has TRBV27 and TRBJ2-6; the D is unclear. V dropped 1 base and J dropped 1 base, with 5 bases sitting between them. The CDR3 covers 15 residues. Per the germline V gene, CDR1 is MNHEY and CDR2 is SMNVEV (reference sequence).

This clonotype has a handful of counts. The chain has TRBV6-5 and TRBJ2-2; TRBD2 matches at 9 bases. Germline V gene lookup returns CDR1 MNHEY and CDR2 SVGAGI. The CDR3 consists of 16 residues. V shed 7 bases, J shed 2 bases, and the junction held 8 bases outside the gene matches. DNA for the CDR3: TGTGCCAGCAAGGTGCGGGAGGGGCGAAACACCGGGGAGCTGTTTTTT. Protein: CASKVREGRNTGELFF.

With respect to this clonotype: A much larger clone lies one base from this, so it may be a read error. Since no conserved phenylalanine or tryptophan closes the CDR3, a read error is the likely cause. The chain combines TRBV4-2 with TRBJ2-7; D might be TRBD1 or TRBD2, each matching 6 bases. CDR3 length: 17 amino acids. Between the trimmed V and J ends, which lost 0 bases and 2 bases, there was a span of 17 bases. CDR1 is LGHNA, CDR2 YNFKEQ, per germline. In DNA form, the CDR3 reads TGTGCCAGCAGCCAAGAGACGGGGGCAGGTCTTGCCTACGAGCAGTACTCC. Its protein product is CASSQETGAGLAYEQYS.

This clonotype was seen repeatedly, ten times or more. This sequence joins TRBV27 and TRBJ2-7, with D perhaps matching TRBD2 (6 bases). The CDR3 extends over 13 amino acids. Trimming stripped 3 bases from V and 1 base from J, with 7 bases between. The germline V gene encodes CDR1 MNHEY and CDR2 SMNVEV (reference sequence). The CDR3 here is CASSFRGSYEQYF. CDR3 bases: TGTGCCAGCAGTTTCCGGGGGTCCTACGAGCAGTACTTC.

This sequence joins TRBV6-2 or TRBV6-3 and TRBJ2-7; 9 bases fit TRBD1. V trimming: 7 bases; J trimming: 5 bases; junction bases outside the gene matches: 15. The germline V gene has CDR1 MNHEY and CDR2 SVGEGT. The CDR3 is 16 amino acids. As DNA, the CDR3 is TGTGCCAGCACCGATTACCGGGACAGGGTCGGCGACGAGCAGTACTTC. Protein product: CASTDYRDRVGDEQYF.

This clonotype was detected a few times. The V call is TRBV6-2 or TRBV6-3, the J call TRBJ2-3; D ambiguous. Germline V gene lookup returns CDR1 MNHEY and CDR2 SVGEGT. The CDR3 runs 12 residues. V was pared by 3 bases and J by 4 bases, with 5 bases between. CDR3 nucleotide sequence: TGTGCCAGCAGTTATGTGGCAGATACGCAGTATTTT. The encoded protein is CASSYVADTQYF.

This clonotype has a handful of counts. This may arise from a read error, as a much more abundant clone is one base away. The CDR3 region has the DNA TGCAGTGCCAAATCTAGCGGGAGGCCAGAGGCCCAGTACTTC. Translation gives CSAKSSGRPEAQYF. This chain links TRBV20-1 with TRBJ2-5, with 11 positions matching TRBD2. The CDR3 is 14 residues long. Germline V lookup: CDR1 DFQATT, CDR2 SNEGSKA (reference sequence).

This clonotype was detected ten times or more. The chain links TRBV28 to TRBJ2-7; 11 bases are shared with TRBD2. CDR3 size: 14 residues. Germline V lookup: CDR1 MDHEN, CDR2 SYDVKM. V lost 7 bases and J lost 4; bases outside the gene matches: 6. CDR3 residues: CASNLAGGRYEQYF. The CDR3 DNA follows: TGTGCCAGCAACTTAGCGGGAGGGCGGTACGAGCAGTACTTC.

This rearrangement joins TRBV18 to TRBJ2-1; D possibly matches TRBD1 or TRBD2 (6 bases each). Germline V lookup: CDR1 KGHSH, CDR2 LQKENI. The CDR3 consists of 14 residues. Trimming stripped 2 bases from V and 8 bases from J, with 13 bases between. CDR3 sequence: CASSPDWGADEQFF. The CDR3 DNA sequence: TGTGCCAGCTCACCAGACTGGGGGGCCGATGAGCAGTTCTTC. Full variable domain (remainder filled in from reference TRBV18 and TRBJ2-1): NAGVMQNPRHLVRRRGQEARLRCSPMKGHSHVYWYRQLPEEGLKFMVYLQKENIIDESGMPKERFSAEFPKEGPSILRIQQVVRGDSAAYFCASSPDWGADEQFFGPGTRLTVL.

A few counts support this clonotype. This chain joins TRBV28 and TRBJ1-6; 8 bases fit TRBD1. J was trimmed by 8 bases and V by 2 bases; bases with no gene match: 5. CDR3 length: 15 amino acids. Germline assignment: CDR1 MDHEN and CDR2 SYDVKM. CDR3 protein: CASSLPGGGDSPLHF. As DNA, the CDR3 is TGTGCCAGCAGTTTACCAGGGGGCGGCGATTCACCCCTCCACTTT.

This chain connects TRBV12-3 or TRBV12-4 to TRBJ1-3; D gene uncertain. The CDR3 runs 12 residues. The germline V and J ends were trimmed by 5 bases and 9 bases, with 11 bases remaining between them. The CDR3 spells CASSPTWGTIYF. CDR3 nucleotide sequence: TGTGCCAGCAGTCCGACCTGGGGCACCATATATTTT.

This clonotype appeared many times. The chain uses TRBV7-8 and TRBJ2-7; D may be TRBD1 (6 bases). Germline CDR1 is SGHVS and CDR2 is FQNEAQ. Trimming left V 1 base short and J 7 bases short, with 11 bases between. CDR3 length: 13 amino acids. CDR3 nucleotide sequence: TGTGCCAGCAGCTTAGAGGGGGTTGCGGAGCAGTACTTC. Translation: CASSLEGVAEQYF.

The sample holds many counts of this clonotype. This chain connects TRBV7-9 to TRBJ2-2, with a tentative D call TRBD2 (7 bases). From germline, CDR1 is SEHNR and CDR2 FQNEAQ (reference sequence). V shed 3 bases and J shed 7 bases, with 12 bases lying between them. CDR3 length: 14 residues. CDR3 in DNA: TGTGCCAGCAGCTTCCGGGGGGCTGTCGGGGAGCTGTTTTTT. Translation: CASSFRGAVGELFF.

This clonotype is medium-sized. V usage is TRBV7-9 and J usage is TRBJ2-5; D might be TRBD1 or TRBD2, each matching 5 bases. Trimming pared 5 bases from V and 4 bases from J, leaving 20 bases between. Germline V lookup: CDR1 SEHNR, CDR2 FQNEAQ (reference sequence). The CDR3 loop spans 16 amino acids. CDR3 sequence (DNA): TGTGCCAGCAGCCCCCGAGGGGTTTATCCCTCAGAGACCCAGTACTTC. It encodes CASSPRGVYPSETQYF. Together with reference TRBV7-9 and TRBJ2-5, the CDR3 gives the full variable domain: DTGVSQNPRHKITKRGQNVTFRCDPISEHNRLYWYRQTLGQGPEFLTYFQNEAQLEKSRLLSDRFSAERPKGSFSTLEIQRTEQGDSAMYLCASSPRGVYPSETQYFGPGTRLLVL.

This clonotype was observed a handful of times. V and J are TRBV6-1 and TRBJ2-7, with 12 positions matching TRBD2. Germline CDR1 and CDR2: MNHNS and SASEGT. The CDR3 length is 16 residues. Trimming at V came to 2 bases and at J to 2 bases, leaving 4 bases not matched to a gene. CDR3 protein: CASSESLAGGAYEQYF. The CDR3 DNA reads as TGTGCCAGCAGTGAATCACTAGCGGGAGGTGCCTACGAGCAGTACTTC.

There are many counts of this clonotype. CDR3 residues: CASSPLADRVDTQYF. CDR3 sequence (DNA): TGTGCCAGCAGCCCACTAGCGGATCGGGTAGATACGCAGTATTTT. This chain links TRBV6-2 or TRBV6-3 with TRBJ2-3, with TRBD2 matching over 8 bases. Germline V gene lookup returns CDR1 MNHEY and CDR2 SVGEGT. The CDR3 contains 15 residues. The ends lost 6 bases at V and 5 bases at J; junction bases unmatched: 10.

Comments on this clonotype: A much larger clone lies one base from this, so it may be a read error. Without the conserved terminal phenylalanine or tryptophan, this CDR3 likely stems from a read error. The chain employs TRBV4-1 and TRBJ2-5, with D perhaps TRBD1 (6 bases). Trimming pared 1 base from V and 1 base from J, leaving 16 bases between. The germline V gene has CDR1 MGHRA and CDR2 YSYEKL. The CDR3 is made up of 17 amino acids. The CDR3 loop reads CASSQGPPGTFQETQYC. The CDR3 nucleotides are TGCGCCAGCAGCCAAGGTCCCCCCGGGACATTCCAAGAGACCCAGTACTGC.

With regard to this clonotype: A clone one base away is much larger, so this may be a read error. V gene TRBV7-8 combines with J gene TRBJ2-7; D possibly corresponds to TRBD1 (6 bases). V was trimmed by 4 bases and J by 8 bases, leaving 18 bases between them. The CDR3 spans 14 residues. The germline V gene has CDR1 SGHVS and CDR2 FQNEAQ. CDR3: CASSSWTDPGQQYF. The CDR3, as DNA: TGTGCCAGCAGCTCCTGGACAGACCCCGGCCAGCAGTACTTC.

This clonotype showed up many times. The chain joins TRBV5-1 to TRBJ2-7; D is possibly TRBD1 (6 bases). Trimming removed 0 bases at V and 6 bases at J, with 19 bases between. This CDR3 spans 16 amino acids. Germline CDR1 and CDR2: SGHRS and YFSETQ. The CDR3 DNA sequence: TGCGCCAGCAGCTTGGGTGGGACACCGTTCTCGCTCGAGCAGTACTTC. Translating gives CASSLGGTPFSLEQYF.

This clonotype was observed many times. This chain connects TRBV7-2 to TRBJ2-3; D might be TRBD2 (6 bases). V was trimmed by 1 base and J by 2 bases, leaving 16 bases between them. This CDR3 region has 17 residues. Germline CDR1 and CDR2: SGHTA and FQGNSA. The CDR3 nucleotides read TGTGCCAGCAGCTTAGAGGCTATTAGCGGCCTCACAGATACGCAGTATTTT. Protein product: CASSLEAISGLTDTQYF.

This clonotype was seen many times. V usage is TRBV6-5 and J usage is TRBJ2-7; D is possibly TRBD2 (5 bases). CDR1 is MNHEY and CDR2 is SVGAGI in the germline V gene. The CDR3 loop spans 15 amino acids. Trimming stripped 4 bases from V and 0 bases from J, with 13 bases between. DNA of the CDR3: TGTGCCAGCAGTTCCGACGGGGTACTCTCCTACGAGCAGTACTTC. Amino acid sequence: CASSSDGVLSYEQYF.

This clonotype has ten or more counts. The CDR3 nucleotides are TGTGCCAGCAGTTACTTCACCGGGACAGGGCCCGACAATCAGCCCCAGCATTTT. Translating gives CASSYFTGTGPDNQPQHF. V gene TRBV6-2 or TRBV6-3 combines with J gene TRBJ1-5; 9 bases agree with TRBD1. In germline, CDR1 is MNHEY, CDR2 SVGEGT. V lost 1 base, J lost 3 bases, and 10 bases stayed unmatched. This CDR3 spans 18 amino acids.

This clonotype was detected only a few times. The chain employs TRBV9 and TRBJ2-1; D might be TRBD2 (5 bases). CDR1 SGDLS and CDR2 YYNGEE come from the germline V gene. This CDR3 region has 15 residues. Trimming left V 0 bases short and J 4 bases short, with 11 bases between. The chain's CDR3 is CASSVGGQEYNEQFF. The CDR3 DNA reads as TGTGCCAGCAGCGTAGGAGGGCAAGAATACAATGAGCAGTTCTTC.

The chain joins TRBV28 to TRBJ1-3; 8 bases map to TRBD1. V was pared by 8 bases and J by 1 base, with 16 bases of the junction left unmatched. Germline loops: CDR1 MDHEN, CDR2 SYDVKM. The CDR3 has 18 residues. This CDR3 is CASGPGQGFAQSGNTIYF. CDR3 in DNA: TGTGCCAGCGGACCTGGACAGGGCTTCGCCCAATCTGGAAACACCATATATTTT.

The CDR3 DNA sequence: TGCGCCAGCAGCCAAGATGAATTAGGGGTTACCACTGAAGCTTTCTTT. This translates into CASSQDELGVTTEAFF. The V gene is TRBV4-1, the J gene TRBJ1-1; TRBD1 is a possible D gene (5 bases). CDR1 is MGHRA and CDR2 is YSYEKL in the germline V gene. The ends were cut back, 0 bases at V and 4 bases at J, with 15 bases in the middle. The CDR3 runs to 16 residues.

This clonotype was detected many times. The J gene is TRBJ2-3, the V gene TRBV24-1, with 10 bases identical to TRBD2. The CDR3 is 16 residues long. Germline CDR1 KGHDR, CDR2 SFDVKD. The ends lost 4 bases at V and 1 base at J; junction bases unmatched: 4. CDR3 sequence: CATSDLGTSGTDTQYF. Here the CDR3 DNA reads TGTGCCACCAGTGACCTTGGGACTAGCGGCACAGATACGCAGTATTTT.

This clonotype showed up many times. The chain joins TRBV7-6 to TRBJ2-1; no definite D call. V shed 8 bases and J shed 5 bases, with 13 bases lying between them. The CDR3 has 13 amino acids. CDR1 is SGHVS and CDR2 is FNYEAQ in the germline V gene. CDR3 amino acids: CASGPSSNNEQFF. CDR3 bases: TGTGCCAGCGGCCCGAGTTCTAACAATGAGCAGTTCTTC.